Following are 8 T cell receptor beta chains from one sample sequenced in a study of OX40 agonist ivuxolimab in advanced cancers. TCRdb's table, derived via immunoSEQ multiplex PCR, lists solely in-frame clones and lacks some. Here the sample spans some 43,000 clones, just over 85% being singletons. The sequencing here drew on CD4+ or CD8+ T cells sorted from blood, taken in a trial of the OX40 agonist ivuxolimab. These receptors all come from an adult with an advanced solid tumor such as melanoma, head and neck, liver or kidney cancer.

This chain links TRBV19 with TRBJ1-4, with 7 bases that match TRBD1. The germline CDR1 and CDR2 sequences are LNHDA and SQIVND (reference sequence). V shed 7 bases, J shed 4 bases, and the junction held 6 bases outside the gene matches. The CDR3 covers 14 residues. CDR3 amino acids: CASTEDRHNEKLFF. CDR3 DNA sequence: TGTGCCAGTACCGAGGACAGGCATAATGAAAAACTGTTTTTT. Full variable domain (rest looked up from reference TRBV19 and TRBJ1-4): DGGITQSPKYLFRKEGQNVTLSCEQNLNHDAMYWYRQDPGQGLRLIYYSQIVNDFQKGDIAEGYSVSREKKESFPLTVTSAQKNPTAFYLCASTEDRHNEKLFFGSGTQLSVL.

The V gene is TRBV18, the J gene TRBJ2-5; 15 bases align to TRBD2. This CDR3 comprises 18 residues. The V gene end was trimmed by 1 base and the J gene end by 4 bases; junction bases not matched to a gene: 7. The germline gives CDR1 KGHSH, CDR2 LQKENI. The CDR3 DNA sequence: TGTGCCAGCTCACCACGGGGACTAGCGGGGGGCCTCGGAGAGACCCAGTACTTC. Amino acids: CASSPRGLAGGLGETQYF.

This chain joins TRBV7-9 and TRBJ2-2; TRBD1 agrees at 12 bases. Germline V CDR1 and CDR2: SEHNR, FQNEAQ (reference sequence). V lost 6 bases to trimming and J lost 6 bases; unmatched junction nucleotides: 2. CDR3 length: 14 residues. CDR3 DNA sequence: TGTGCCAGCAGGGGACAGGGGGCCGCCGGGGAGCTGTTTTTT. Residues: CASRGQGAAGELFF. The whole variable domain, remainder taken from reference TRBV7-9 and TRBJ2-2, is DTGVSQNPRHKITKRGQNVTFRCDPISEHNRLYWYRQTLGQGPEFLTYFQNEAQLEKSRLLSDRFSAERPKGSFSTLEIQRTEQGDSAMYLCASRGQGAAGELFFGEGSRLTVL.

The table lists this clone with a few counts. The chain uses TRBV6-5 and TRBJ1-5, with a possible D match to TRBD1 (5 bases). The CDR3 extends over 15 amino acids. V lost 0 bases, J lost 8 bases, and 14 bases lay in between. Germline assignment: CDR1 MNHEY and CDR2 SVGAGI. DNA of the CDR3: TGTGCCAGCAGTTACTCGGGGACGGGGCGGGAGCCCCAGCATTTT. Its translation is CASSYSGTGREPQHF.

This sequence joins TRBV6-4 and TRBJ2-6; the match to TRBD1 covers 9 bases. After removal of 4 bases from V and 12 bases from J, the junction contained 1 base not matched to a gene. The germline V gene has CDR1 MRHNA and CDR2 SNTAGT. The length of the CDR3 is 12 residues. The chain's CDR3 is CASSGTGAVLTF. The CDR3 DNA follows: TGTGCCAGCAGTGGGACAGGGGCCGTCCTGACTTTC.

This clone occurred once. The genes are TRBV4-3 and TRBJ1-2, with D maybe TRBD1 (6 bases). The V end lost 8 bases, the J end lost 4 bases, and 29 bases lay between the germline ends. CDR1 and CDR2 (germline): LGHNA, YSLEER. This CDR3 spans 18 amino acids. The CDR3 bases are TGCGCCAGCGGTAGGGGGGGCGCTGTGAGGGAAACTATCTATGGCTACACCTTC. Translation: CASGRGGAVRETIYGYTF.

This clone was picked up one time. This chain links TRBV19 with TRBJ2-3; 8 bases match TRBD2. From germline, CDR1 is LNHDA and CDR2 SQIVND (reference sequence). This CDR3 comprises 16 residues. Trimming took 7 bases from V and 3 from J; bases not matched to a gene: 12. CDR3 in DNA: TGTGCCAGTAATGACCCGGCGGGGGGATTTACAGATACGCAGTATTTT. It encodes CASNDPAGGFTDTQYF.

J is TRBJ2-3 and V is TRBV9; 11 bases are shared with TRBD2. V was pared by 4 bases and J by 4 bases, with 11 bases of the junction left unmatched. The CDR3 spans 17 residues. CDR1 and CDR2 (germline): SGDLS, YYNGEE. The CDR3 here is CASSLHASGGSPDTQYF. The DNA of the CDR3 is TGTGCCAGCAGCCTTCATGCTAGCGGGGGGTCCCCAGATACGCAGTATTTT.